The 15 T cell receptor beta chains given below trace back to one sample, sequenced in a study of early T cells in non-severe SARS-CoV-2 infection. TCRdb reanalysed the 5' RACE reads using MiXCR and keeps one entry per CDR3 protein. The top ten clones hold roughly 7.2% of a sample with 75,000 to 100,000 distinct CDR3 sequences, under 15% of them seen once. The sequencing input was whole blood. The origin of the receptors is an adult who was a healthcare worker with PCR-confirmed SARS-CoV-2 infection or an uninfected control (not recorded which).

This clonotype was picked up a small number of times. The V gene is TRBV19, the J gene TRBJ2-1; TRBD2 aligns across 9 bases. The CDR3 sequence is 15 residues long. Germline V CDR1 and CDR2: LNHDA, SQIVND (reference sequence). After removal of 6 bases from V and 6 bases from J, the junction contained 9 bases not matched to a gene. The chain's CDR3 is CASRPTSGNSNEQFF. DNA of the CDR3: TGTGCCAGTAGGCCGACTAGCGGCAACTCCAATGAGCAGTTCTTC.

This clonotype has a handful of counts. The J gene is TRBJ2-1, the V gene TRBV7-6, with D perhaps being TRBD1 or TRBD2 (6 bases each). Germline V CDR1 and CDR2: SGHVS, FNYEAQ. Trimming took 1 base from V and 7 from J, leaving 17 bases between them. This CDR3 has 16 amino acids. CDR3 protein: CASSLDDGGIMNEQFF. CDR3 nucleotides: TGTGCCAGCAGCTTAGATGACGGGGGCATTATGAATGAGCAGTTCTTC.

V is TRBV20-1 and J is TRBJ2-7; 10 bases align to TRBD2. Trimming cost V 0 bases and J 5 bases; bases outside gene matches: 10. This CDR3 has 16 amino acids. Germline values: CDR1 DFQATT, CDR2 SNEGSKA (reference sequence). CDR3 amino acids: CSARDPSGSGMDEQYF. In nucleotides, the CDR3 is TGCAGTGCTAGAGATCCTAGCGGGAGTGGGATGGACGAGCAGTACTTC.

This clonotype has a handful of counts. The CDR3 region has the DNA TGCAGCGTTGAAACCTCCGGGATGGCCTACGAGCAGTACTTC. This sequence encodes CSVETSGMAYEQYF. The chain recombines TRBV29-1 with TRBJ2-7; perhaps TRBD2 as D (5 bases). Germline values: CDR1 SQVTM, CDR2 ANQGSEA. The CDR3 has 14 residues. V lost 2 bases, J lost 2 bases, and 13 bases lay in between.

V and J are TRBV6-5 and TRBJ2-1, with TRBD2 matching 8 bases. Unmatched junction bases numbered 11, after V lost 7 bases and J lost 9 bases. CDR3 size: 14 residues. Germline-derived CDR1 and CDR2 are MNHEY and SVGAGI. This chain's CDR3 is CASTAPSGSGEQFF. In nucleotides, the CDR3 is TGTGCCAGCACGGCTCCAAGCGGGAGCGGTGAGCAGTTCTTC.

In this sample, this clonotype turned up a few times. The chain links TRBV3-1 to TRBJ2-5; D remains unclear. Germline CDR1 LGHDT, CDR2 YNNKEL (reference sequence). The CDR3 is 13 residues long. With 1 base removed from V and 1 base from J, the gap between germline ends came to 4 bases. The CDR3 sequence is CASSQGPQETQYF. The CDR3 DNA sequence: TGTGCCAGCAGCCAAGGACCCCAAGAGACCCAGTACTTC.

This clonotype was recorded at least ten times. The chain couples TRBV12-3 or TRBV12-4 to TRBJ1-2; 7 nucleotides line up with TRBD1. The CDR3 contains 12 residues. V shed 5 bases and J 7 bases; nucleotides not matched to a gene: 4. CDR3 protein: CASSPSGGGYTF. CDR3 in DNA: TGTGCCAGCAGTCCCTCAGGGGGTGGCTACACCTTC.

J is TRBJ1-2 and V is TRBV29-1; the D gene is possibly TRBD1 (5 bases). The CDR3 has 12 amino acids. V shed 6 bases and J shed 9 bases, with 17 bases lying between them. CDR1 and CDR2 (germline): SQVTM, ANQGSEA. The CDR3, as DNA: TGCAGCGTCGAGGACATGGGGCTGAGCTACACCTTC. Translated, it gives CSVEDMGLSYTF.

The chain links TRBV29-1 to TRBJ2-7; no clear D. The V end lost 7 bases, the J end lost 1 base, and 11 bases lay between the germline ends. Germline V lookup: CDR1 SQVTM, CDR2 ANQGSEA. The CDR3 is 12 residues long. In nucleotides, the CDR3 is TGCAGCGCTGGGTGGTCGTCCTACGAGCAGTACTTC. It encodes CSAGWSSYEQYF.

V and J are TRBV11-2 and TRBJ1-1, with a tentative D call TRBD1 (5 bases). V was trimmed by 6 bases and J by 1 base, leaving 12 bases between them. This CDR3 has 14 residues. Germline-derived CDR1 and CDR2 are SGHAT and FQNNGV. CDR3 in DNA: TGTGCCAGCAGGACCGTCGGGGGGAACACTGAAGCTTTCTTT. Its translation is CASRTVGGNTEAFF.

A few counts support this clonotype. The CDR3 coding sequence is TGTGCCAGCAGTTCCCCCGGAAGGGACGGGGGAGGTGAGCAGTTCTTC. Protein sequence: CASSSPGRDGGGEQFF. The genes are TRBV6-5 and TRBJ2-1; a weak D match, TRBD2 (6 bases). This CDR3 contains 16 residues. The V end lost 4 bases, the J end lost 9 bases, and 22 bases lay between the germline ends. CDR1 and CDR2 from the germline V gene are MNHEY and SVGAGI.

To note about this clonotype: Sequence at one end of the junction differs from germline and may be a read error. V is TRBV4-2 and J is TRBJ2-1; possible D gene TRBD2, 5 bases. This CDR3 contains 14 residues. Germline CDR1 and CDR2: LGHNA and YNFKEQ. CDR3 in amino acids: CASSPEDSNNEQFF. CDR3 bases: TGTGCCAGCAGCCCCGAGGACTCCAACAATGAGCAGTTCTTC.

The V gene is TRBV7-6, the J gene TRBJ1-4; D is unclear. V lost 2 bases to trimming and J lost 5 bases, with 15 bases between them. This CDR3 comprises 16 residues. Germline V lookup: CDR1 SGHVS, CDR2 FNYEAQ. For the CDR3, the DNA is TGTGCCAGCAGCTTACGCCCAGACTGGGCAAATGAAAAACTGTTTTTT. Amino acids: CASSLRPDWANEKLFF.

This clonotype appeared a few times. V is TRBV19 and J is TRBJ2-2; the D is unclear. The V end lost 1 base, the J end lost 5 bases, and 2 bases lay between the germline ends. This CDR3 is built from 12 residues. The V gene's germline CDR1 is LNHDA and CDR2 SQIVND (reference sequence). The CDR3 nucleotides read TGTGCCAGTAGTATAGTTACCGGGGAGCTGTTTTTT. Amino acid sequence: CASSIVTGELFF.

Turning to this clonotype: One base away lies a much larger clone, so this may be a sequencing read error. The chain recombines TRBV18 with TRBJ2-7; D tentatively fits TRBD1 or TRBD2 (5 bases each). Germline loops: CDR1 KGHSH, CDR2 LQKENI. The V gene lost 6 bases and the J gene lost 3 bases, with 21 bases spanning the gap. This CDR3 region has 16 residues. The CDR3 spells CASSLWDLGLDYEQYF. CDR3 nucleotides: TGTGCCAGCTCCCTATGGGACCTGGGCTTAGACTACGAGCAGTACTTC.